The entry below describes one TCR beta chain. Other DNA sequences in the same sample also yield this CDR3. CDR1 is SGHRS, CDR2 YFSETQ, per germline. The CDR3 spans 13 residues. V lost 4 bases to trimming and J lost 4 bases, with 8 bases between them. Some clones are missing from TCRdb's copy, which holds only in-frame ones; the method was immunoSEQ multiplex PCR. This table has tens of thousands of clones, around 88% appearing once. These data originate in a study of PD-1 and CTLA-4 blockade in melanoma. The chain couples TRBV5-1 to TRBJ2-2; unclear D gene. Specimen: CD8+ T cells from peripheral blood, collected before anti-PD-1 treatment. The sequence came from a human donor with melanoma. The CDR3 DNA reads as TGCGCCAGCAGCCCCCCGGGCACCGGGGAGCTGTTTTTT. Translation: CASSPPGTGELFF. Together with reference TRBV5-1 and TRBJ2-2, the CDR3 gives the full variable domain: KAGVTQTPRYLIKTRGQQVTLSCSPISGHRSVSWYQQTPGQGLQFLFEYFSETQRNKGNFPGRFSGRQFSNSRSEMNVSTLELGDSALYLCASSPPGTGELFFGEGSRLTVL.